One and the same sample provided the 22 T cell receptor beta chains below, sequenced in a study of OX40 agonist ivuxolimab in advanced cancers. The method was immunoSEQ multiplex PCR; TCRdb's version includes in-frame clones alone and lacks a portion of them. Here the sample spans fewer than 90,000 clones, approximately 80% being singletons. Sequences were derived from CD4+ or CD8+ T cells sorted from blood, sampled in a trial of the OX40 agonist ivuxolimab. These receptors all come from an adult with an advanced solid tumor such as melanoma, head and neck, liver or kidney cancer.

This sequence joins TRBV6-1 and TRBJ1-1; TRBD1 aligns across 8 bases. Unmatched junction bases numbered 10, after V lost 6 bases and J lost 7 bases. CDR3 length: 14 amino acids. The germline V gene has CDR1 MNHNS and CDR2 SASEGT. The CDR3 DNA sequence: TGTGCCAGCAGCCAGGGGGCGCTGAAGGTTGAAGCTTTCTTT. This encodes CASSQGALKVEAFF.

This clone has a handful of counts. V is TRBV5-5 and J is TRBJ2-1; D is unresolved. This CDR3 has 14 residues. Trimming took 2 bases from V and 0 from J, leaving 6 bases between them. In germline, CDR1 is SGHKS, CDR2 YYEKEE (reference sequence). This CDR3 is CASSFSNSYNEQFF. The CDR3 DNA reads as TGTGCCAGCAGCTTCTCAAACTCCTACAATGAGCAGTTCTTC.

This chain links TRBV9 with TRBJ1-3, with D unclear. CDR3 length: 13 residues. Trimming took off 6 bases at V and 0 bases at J, with 7 bases between the two ends. The V gene's germline CDR1 is SGDLS and CDR2 YYNGEE. CDR3 in DNA: TGTGCCAGCACCGCAGTCTCTGGAAACACCATATATTTT. Translated: CASTAVSGNTIYF.

This rearrangement joins TRBV13 to TRBJ1-3; no definite D call. This CDR3 contains 14 residues. Germline lookup yields CDR1 PRHDT and CDR2 FYEKMQ (reference sequence). Trimming took 0 bases from V and 8 from J, leaving 11 bases between them. This chain's CDR3 is CASSLGLGGYTIYF. In DNA, the CDR3 is TGTGCCAGCAGCTTAGGCCTGGGAGGCTACACCATATATTTT.

V gene TRBV19 combines with J gene TRBJ1-2; 9 bases are a match to TRBD1. CDR1 and CDR2 from the germline V gene are LNHDA and SQIVND (reference sequence). The CDR3 runs to 16 residues. J was trimmed by 8 bases and V by 3 bases; bases with no gene match: 13. The CDR3 sequence is CASSIRDRARSGGYTF. CDR3 nucleotide sequence: TGTGCCAGTAGTATCCGGGACAGGGCTAGGTCGGGAGGCTACACCTTC.

V usage is TRBV5-4 and J usage is TRBJ2-3; 7 bases line up with TRBD2. After removal of 3 bases from V and 10 bases from J, the junction contained 5 bases not matched to a gene. In germline, CDR1 is SGHNT, CDR2 YYREEE (reference sequence). The CDR3 loop spans 12 amino acids. CDR3 sequence: CASSSGLDAQYF. CDR3 bases: TGTGCCAGCAGCTCCGGACTAGACGCGCAGTATTTT.

The genes are TRBV10-1 and TRBJ1-6, with D unresolved. The germline V gene encodes CDR1 WNHNN and CDR2 SYGVQD (reference sequence). The germline V and J ends were trimmed by 0 bases and 10 bases, with 10 bases remaining between them. This CDR3 spans 14 amino acids. For the CDR3, the DNA is TGCGCCAGCAGTGAGTCCGATCTTCCGTCACCCCTCCACTTT. As protein: CASSESDLPSPLHF.

The J gene is TRBJ2-7, the V gene TRBV29-1, with TRBD2 identical over 12 bases. Germline assignment: CDR1 SQVTM and CDR2 ANQGSEA. The CDR3 consists of 14 residues. V dropped 3 bases and J dropped 3; count of bases not matched to a gene: 3. The CDR3 reads CSVEGLAGNYEQYF. The DNA for the CDR3 is TGCAGCGTTGAGGGACTAGCGGGCAACTACGAGCAGTACTTC.

The gene calls are TRBV4-2 and TRBJ1-4; 7 nucleotides line up with TRBD1. V dropped 0 bases and J dropped 6; count of bases not matched to a gene: 4. This CDR3 is 15 amino acids long. CDR1 is LGHNA, CDR2 YNFKEQ, per germline. The CDR3 protein is CASSQEWQGDEKLFF. CDR3 in DNA: TGTGCCAGCAGCCAAGAGTGGCAGGGGGATGAAAAACTGTTTTTT.

The V and J genes are TRBV4-1 and TRBJ2-3; TRBD1 might be the D (6 bases). From germline, CDR1 is MGHRA and CDR2 YSYEKL. V was clipped by 2 bases and J by 2 bases, with 23 bases between them. The CDR3 runs 19 residues. The CDR3 DNA follows: TGCGCCAGCAGCCAACAGGGGATGGGCGCACCCGACCCCACAGATACGCAGTATTTT. Translation: CASSQQGMGAPDPTDTQYF.

The table lists this clone with a few counts. The sample holds other DNA sequences that translate to the same CDR3. This rearrangement joins TRBV27 to TRBJ2-7, with TRBD1 matching 7 bases. The CDR3 runs to 14 residues. Unmatched junction bases numbered 1, after V lost 2 bases and J lost 0 bases. CDR1 and CDR2 from the germline V gene are MNHEY and SMNVEV (reference sequence). CDR3 residues: CASSLRTGSYEQYF. In DNA, the CDR3 is TGTGCCAGCAGTTTAAGGACAGGCTCCTACGAGCAGTACTTC.

The V gene is TRBV4-1, the J gene TRBJ2-7; weak D call: TRBD2 (6 bases). The CDR3 consists of 15 residues. Trimming took off 4 bases at V and 2 bases at J, with 15 bases between the two ends. Germline V lookup: CDR1 MGHRA, CDR2 YSYEKL. In DNA, the CDR3 is TGCGCCAGCAGCCCCTCCGGGGGTGGAACCTACGAGCAGTACTTC. It translates to CASSPSGGGTYEQYF.

The CDR3 DNA is TGTGCCAGCAGCTTCTTCCCACAGACCTACAATGAGCAGTTCTTC. This gives the protein CASSFFPQTYNEQFF. The rearrangement uses TRBV11-2 and TRBJ2-1; the D is unclear. This CDR3 is built from 15 residues. V lost 3 bases to trimming and J lost 2 bases, with 11 bases between them. CDR1 is SGHAT, CDR2 FQNNGV, per germline.

The chain recombines TRBV2 with TRBJ2-1; D unresolved. CDR1 and CDR2 (germline): SNHLY, FYNNEI. There are 11 residues in the CDR3. V lost 2 bases, J lost 14 bases, and 10 bases lay in between. CDR3 region: CASSETLGEFF. CDR3 DNA: TGTGCCAGCAGTGAAACACTTGGGGAGTTCTTC.

Comments on this clone: In the same sample, other DNA sequences code for this CDR3. CDR3 bases: TGCGCCAGCAGCCGTGGACAGGGGGTGGAGACCCAGTACTTC. Translation: CASSRGQGVETQYF. This rearrangement joins TRBV5-1 to TRBJ2-5; 10 bases agree with TRBD1. This CDR3 spans 14 amino acids. V shed 4 bases and J 5 bases; nucleotides not matched to a gene: 5. Germline CDR1 is SGHRS and CDR2 is YFSETQ.

This sequence joins TRBV25-1 and TRBJ2-4, with a possible D match to TRBD2 (6 bases). Looked up from germline, CDR1 is MGHDK and CDR2 is SYGVNS. The CDR3 has 11 amino acids. V lost 11 bases and J 1 base, leaving 6 bases between the germline ends. The CDR3 spells CAAGAKNIQYF. As DNA, the CDR3 is TGTGCCGCGGGGGCCAAAAACATTCAGTACTTC.

This clone was counted a few times. The chain employs TRBV15 and TRBJ1-4; TRBD1 is a possible D gene (5 bases). The CDR3 totals 15 residues. Germline values: CDR1 LNHNV, CDR2 YYDKDF (reference sequence). Trimming took 2 bases from V and 7 from J, leaving 14 bases between them. As DNA, the CDR3 is TGTGCCACCAGCAGACCAGAGGCAGGGAGTGAAAAACTGTTTTTT. Translation gives CATSRPEAGSEKLFF. Full variable domain (rest looked up from reference TRBV15 and TRBJ1-4): DAMVIQNPRYQVTQFGKPVTLSCSQTLNHNVMYWYQQKSSQAPKLLFHYYDKDFNNEADTPDNFQSRRPNTSFCFLDIRSPGLGDTAMYLCATSRPEAGSEKLFFGSGTQLSVL.

In DNA form, the CDR3 reads TGCAGTGCTAGCGAACGTGAAAAACTGTTTTTT. This translates into CSASEREKLFF. The chain joins TRBV20-1 to TRBJ1-4; D gene ambiguous. Germline V lookup: CDR1 DFQATT, CDR2 SNEGSKA (reference sequence). This CDR3 has 11 amino acids. Trimming took 3 bases from V and 7 from J, leaving 6 bases between them.

The genes are TRBV12-2 and TRBJ1-5. TRBV12-2 corresponds to a pseudogene. The CDR3 has 14 residues. CDR3 sequence: CASRAEGCNQPQHF. For the CDR3, the DNA is TGTGCAAGTCGGGCAGAGGGCTGCAATCAGCCCCAGCATTTT.

The rearrangement uses TRBV2 and TRBJ2-3, with TRBD2 matching over 15 bases. Germline values: CDR1 SNHLY, CDR2 FYNNEI. The length of the CDR3 is 14 residues. The V gene end was trimmed by 9 bases and the J gene end by 7 bases; junction bases not matched to a gene: 5. The CDR3 DNA sequence: TGTGCCAGAGGGACTAGCGGGGGGACGAATACGCAGTATTTT. Translation: CARGTSGGTNTQYF.

J is TRBJ2-2 and V is TRBV28; 8 bases align to TRBD1. After removal of 6 bases from V and 8 bases from J, the junction contained 8 bases not matched to a gene. This CDR3 spans 14 amino acids. The germline CDR1 and CDR2 sequences are MDHEN and SYDVKM. In nucleotides, the CDR3 is TGTGCCAGCAGGGTAGGACAGGGTTCGGGGGAGCTGTTTTTT. Translation gives CASRVGQGSGELFF.

The CDR3 region has the DNA TGCGCCAGCAGCTTGATGGGACTAGCGGGGCCCCTGGATGAGCAGTTCTTC. This gives the protein CASSLMGLAGPLDEQFF. The chain recombines TRBV5-1 with TRBJ2-1; 13 positions agree with TRBD2. The CDR3 has 17 residues. J was trimmed by 8 bases and V by 1 base; bases with no gene match: 9. Germline lookup yields CDR1 SGHRS and CDR2 YFSETQ.